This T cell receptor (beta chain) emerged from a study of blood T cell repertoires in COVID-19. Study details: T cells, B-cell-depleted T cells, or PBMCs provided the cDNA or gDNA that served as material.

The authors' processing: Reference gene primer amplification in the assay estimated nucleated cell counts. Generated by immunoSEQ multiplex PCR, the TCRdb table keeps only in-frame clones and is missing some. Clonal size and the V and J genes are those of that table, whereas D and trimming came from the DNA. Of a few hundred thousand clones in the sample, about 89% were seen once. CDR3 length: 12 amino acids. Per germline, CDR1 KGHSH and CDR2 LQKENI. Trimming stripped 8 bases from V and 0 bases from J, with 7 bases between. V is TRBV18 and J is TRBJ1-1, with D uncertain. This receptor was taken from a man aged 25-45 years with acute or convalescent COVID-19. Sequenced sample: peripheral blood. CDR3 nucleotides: TGTGCCAGCGAGCCAATGAACACTGAAGCTTTCTTT. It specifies CASEPMNTEAFF.